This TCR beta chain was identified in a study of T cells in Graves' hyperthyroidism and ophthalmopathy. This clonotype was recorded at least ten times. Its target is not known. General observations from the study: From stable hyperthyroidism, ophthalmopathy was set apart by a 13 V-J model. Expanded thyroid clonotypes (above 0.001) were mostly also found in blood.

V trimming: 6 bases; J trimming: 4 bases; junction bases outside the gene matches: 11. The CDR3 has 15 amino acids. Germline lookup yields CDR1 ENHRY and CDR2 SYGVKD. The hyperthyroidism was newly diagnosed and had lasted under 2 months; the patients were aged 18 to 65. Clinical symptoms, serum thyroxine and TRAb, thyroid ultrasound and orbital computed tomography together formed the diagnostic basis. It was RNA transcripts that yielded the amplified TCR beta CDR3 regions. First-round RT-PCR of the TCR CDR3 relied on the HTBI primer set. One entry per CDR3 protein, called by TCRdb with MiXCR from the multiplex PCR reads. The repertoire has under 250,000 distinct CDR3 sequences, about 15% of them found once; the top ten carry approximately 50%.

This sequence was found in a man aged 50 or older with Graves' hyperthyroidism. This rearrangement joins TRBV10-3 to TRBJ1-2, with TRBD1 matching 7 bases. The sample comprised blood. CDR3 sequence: CAISSHGQVSYGYTF. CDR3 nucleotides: TGTGCCATCAGCTCACACGGACAGGTCTCCTATGGCTACACCTTC.